The rows below give T cell receptor beta chains drawn from one sample of a study of OX40 agonist ivuxolimab in advanced cancers. The table came from immunoSEQ multiplex PCR; TCRdb's copy has only in-frame clones and leaves some out. The table has roughly 30,000 clones, less than 90% seen once. This specimen was CD4+ or CD8+ T cells sorted from blood, taken in a trial of the OX40 agonist ivuxolimab. Source of these receptors: an adult with an advanced solid tumor such as melanoma, head and neck, liver or kidney cancer. The CDR3 runs from the conserved cysteine through the conserved F or W. A D gene is named only where the DNA matches it firmly. The listing skips clone size in some rows; elsewhere it reads once, few, many or a size class.

clone_size j_call d_call v_call cdr3_nt cdr3_aa
once TRBJ2-7 - TRBV2 TGTGCCAGCAGTCCCCAGGGTACCTACGAGCAGTACTTC CASSPQGTYEQYF
- TRBJ1-5 - TRBV27 TGTGCCAGCAGTCCCAACAGGGTTTATCAGCCCCAGCATTTT CASSPNRVYQPQHF
- TRBJ2-7 - TRBV10-2 TGCGCCAGCAGTGACTTGGCCTACGAGCAGTACTTC CASSDLAYEQYF
- TRBJ2-2 - TRBV7-9 TGTGCCAGCAGCTCCTTCCCCATAGACAGAAAAAGCACCGGGGAGCTGTTTTTT CASSSFPIDRKSTGELFF
- TRBJ2-7 - TRBV14 TGTGCCAGCAGCCAAACGGGACATAACATCTACGAGCAGTACTTC CASSQTGHNIYEQYF
- TRBJ2-7 - TRBV9 TGTGCCAGCAGCGTAGGTTCTTCCGAGCAGTACTTC CASSVGSSEQYF
- TRBJ2-3 - TRBV13 TGTGCCAGCAGCTTAAGAGCGGGCCGTACGCAGTATTTT CASSLRAGRTQYF
- TRBJ2-7 - TRBV10-1 TGCGCCAGCAGTGAGTCGGTCTACGAGCAGTACTTC CASSESVYEQYF
few TRBJ2-1 - TRBV27 TGTGCCAGCAGTCCCTTATTAGGGGTCTCCTACAATGAGCAGTTCTTC CASSPLLGVSYNEQFF
- TRBJ2-7 - TRBV9 TGTGCCAGCAGCCCAAAGGGGGTAGGGACGGCTCCCCGTTACGAGCAGTACTTC CASSPKGVGTAPRYEQYF
few TRBJ2-7 TRBD1 TRBV6-4 TGTGCCAGCAGTAACTCAGGGGGCTCCCACGAGCAGTACTTC CASSNSGGSHEQYF
- TRBJ2-1 - TRBV6-4 TGTGCCAGCAGTGACGGTTGGAATGAGCAGTTCTTC CASSDGWNEQFF
- TRBJ2-7 - TRBV7-9 TGTGCCAGCAGCTTGGGGGGAGGAGGCGGGCAGTACTTC CASSLGGGGGQYF
- TRBJ1-2 - TRBV28 TGTGCCAGCAGTCCCGAACTCTCAGGGGCCCTGGGCGGCTACACCTTC CASSPELSGALGGYTF
- TRBJ2-7 TRBD1 TRBV4-1 TGCGCCAGCAGCCCCGGGACAGCTGGTTACGAGCAGTACTTC CASSPGTAGYEQYF
- TRBJ2-3 - TRBV10-3 TGTGCCATCAGTGAGTTTCCAGGTAATAGCACAGATACGCAGTATTTT CAISEFPGNSTDTQYF
- TRBJ2-2 - TRBV11-2 TGTGCCAGCAGCTTGGGAGGCCACGGGGAGCTGTTTTTT CASSLGGHGELFF
once TRBJ1-3 TRBD1 TRBV5-5 TGTGCCAGCAGCGTAGGACAGGGGGCTGGAAACACCATATATTTT CASSVGQGAGNTIYF
- TRBJ2-7 - TRBV27 TGTGCCAGCAGAACGGGAGCCTCCTACGAGCAGTACTTC CASRTGASYEQYF